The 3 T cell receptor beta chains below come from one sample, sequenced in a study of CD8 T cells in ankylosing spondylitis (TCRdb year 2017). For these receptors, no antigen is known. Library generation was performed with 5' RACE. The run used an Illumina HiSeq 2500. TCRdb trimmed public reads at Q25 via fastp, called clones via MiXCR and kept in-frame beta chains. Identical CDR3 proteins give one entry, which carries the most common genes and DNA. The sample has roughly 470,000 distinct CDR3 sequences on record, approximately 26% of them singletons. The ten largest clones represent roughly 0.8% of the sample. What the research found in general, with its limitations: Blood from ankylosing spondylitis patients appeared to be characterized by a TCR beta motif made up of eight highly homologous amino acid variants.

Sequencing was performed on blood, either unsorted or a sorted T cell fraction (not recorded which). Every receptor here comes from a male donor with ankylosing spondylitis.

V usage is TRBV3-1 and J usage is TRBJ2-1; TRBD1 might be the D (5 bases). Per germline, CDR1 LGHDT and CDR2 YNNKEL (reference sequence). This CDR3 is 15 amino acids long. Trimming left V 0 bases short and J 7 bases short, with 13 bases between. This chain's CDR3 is CASSQEGQSRNEQFF. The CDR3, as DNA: TGTGCCAGCAGCCAAGAAGGACAAAGCCGGAATGAGCAGTTCTTC.

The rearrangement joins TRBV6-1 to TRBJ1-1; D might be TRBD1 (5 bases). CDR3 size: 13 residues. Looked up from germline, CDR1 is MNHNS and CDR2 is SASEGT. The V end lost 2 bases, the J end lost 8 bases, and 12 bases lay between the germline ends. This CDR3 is CASSESSRQEAFF. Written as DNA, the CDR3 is TGTGCCAGCAGTGAAAGTAGCCGACAGGAAGCTTTCTTT.

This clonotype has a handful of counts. CDR3 amino acids: CASSFGDRGTEAFF. CDR3 DNA: TGTGCCAGCAGTTTTGGTGACAGGGGCACTGAAGCTTTCTTT. V and J are TRBV12-3 or TRBV12-4 and TRBJ1-1, with TRBD1 matching over 8 bases. With V trimmed by 3 bases and J by 4 bases, 4 bases remained unmatched. CDR3 length equals 14 residues.